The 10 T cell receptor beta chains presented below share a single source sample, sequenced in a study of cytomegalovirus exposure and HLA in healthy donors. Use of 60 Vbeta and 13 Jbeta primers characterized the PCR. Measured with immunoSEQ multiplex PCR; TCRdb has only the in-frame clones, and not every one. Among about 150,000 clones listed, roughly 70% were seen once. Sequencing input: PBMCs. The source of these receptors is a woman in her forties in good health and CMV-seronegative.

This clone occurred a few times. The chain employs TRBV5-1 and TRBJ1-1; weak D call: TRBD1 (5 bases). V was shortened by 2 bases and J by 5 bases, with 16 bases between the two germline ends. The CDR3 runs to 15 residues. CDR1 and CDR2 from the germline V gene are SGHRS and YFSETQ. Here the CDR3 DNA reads TGCGCCAGCAGCTTAAGACAGTTTTCAAAAACTGAAGCTTTCTTT. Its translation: CASSLRQFSKTEAFF.

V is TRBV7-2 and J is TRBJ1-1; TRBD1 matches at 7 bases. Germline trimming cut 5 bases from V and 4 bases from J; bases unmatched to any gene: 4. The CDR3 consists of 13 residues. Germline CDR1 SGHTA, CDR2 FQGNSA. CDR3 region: CASSPRGATEAFF. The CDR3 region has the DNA TGTGCCAGCAGCCCCAGGGGGGCCACTGAAGCTTTCTTT.

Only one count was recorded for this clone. The DNA for the CDR3 is TGTGCCAGCAGTCCCACCATAGGCCGCTACAGGGTTTTCGCAGATACGCAGTATTTT. Translation: CASSPTIGRYRVFADTQYF. J is TRBJ2-3 and V is TRBV27; weak D call: TRBD1 (6 bases). The CDR3 runs 19 residues. V dropped 5 bases and J dropped 4 bases, with 28 bases sitting between them. Germline CDR1 is MNHEY and CDR2 is SMNVEV (reference sequence).

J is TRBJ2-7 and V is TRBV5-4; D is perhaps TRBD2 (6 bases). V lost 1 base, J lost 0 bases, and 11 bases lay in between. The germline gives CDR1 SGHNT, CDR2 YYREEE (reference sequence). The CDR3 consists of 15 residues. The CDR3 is CASSLYGRVSYEQYF. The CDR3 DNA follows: TGTGCCAGCAGCTTGTACGGGAGAGTCTCCTACGAGCAGTACTTC.

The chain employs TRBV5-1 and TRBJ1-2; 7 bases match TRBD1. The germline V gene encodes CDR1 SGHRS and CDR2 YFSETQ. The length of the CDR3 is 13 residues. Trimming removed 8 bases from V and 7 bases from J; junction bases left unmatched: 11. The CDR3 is CASGTASYGGYTF. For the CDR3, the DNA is TGCGCCAGTGGGACAGCCAGTTATGGTGGCTACACCTTC.

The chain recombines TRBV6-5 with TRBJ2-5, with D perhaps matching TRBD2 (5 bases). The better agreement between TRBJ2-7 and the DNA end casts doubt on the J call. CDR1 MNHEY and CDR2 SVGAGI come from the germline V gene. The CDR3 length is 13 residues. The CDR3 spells CASSHAEGYEQYF. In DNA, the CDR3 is TGTGCCAGCAGCCACGCAGAGGGCTACGAGCAGTACTTC.

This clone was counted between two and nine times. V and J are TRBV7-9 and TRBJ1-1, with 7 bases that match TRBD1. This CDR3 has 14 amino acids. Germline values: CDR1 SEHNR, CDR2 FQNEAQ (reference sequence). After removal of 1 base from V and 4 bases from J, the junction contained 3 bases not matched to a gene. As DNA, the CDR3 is TGTGCCAGCAGCTTAGTAAGGGGGCCCACTGAAGCTTTCTTT. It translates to CASSLVRGPTEAFF.

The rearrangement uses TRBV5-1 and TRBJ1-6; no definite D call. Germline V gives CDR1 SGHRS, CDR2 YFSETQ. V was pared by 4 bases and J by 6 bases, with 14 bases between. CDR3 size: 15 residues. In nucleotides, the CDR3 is TGCGCCAGCAGCACGCGTTTTAGTACTAATTCACCCCTCCACTTT. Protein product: CASSTRFSTNSPLHF.

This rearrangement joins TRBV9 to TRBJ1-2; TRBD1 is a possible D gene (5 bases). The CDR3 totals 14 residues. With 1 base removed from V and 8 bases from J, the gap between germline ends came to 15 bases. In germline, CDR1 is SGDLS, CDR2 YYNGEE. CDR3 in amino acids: CASSVRGGEWGYTF. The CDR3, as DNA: TGTGCCAGCAGCGTAAGGGGCGGGGAGTGGGGCTACACCTTC.

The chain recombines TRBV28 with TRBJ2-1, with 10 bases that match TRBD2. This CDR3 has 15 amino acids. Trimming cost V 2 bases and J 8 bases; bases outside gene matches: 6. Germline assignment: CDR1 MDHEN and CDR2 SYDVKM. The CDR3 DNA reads TGTGCCAGCAGTTTAGCGGCTAGCGGGAGTGATGAGCAGTTCTTC. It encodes CASSLAASGSDEQFF.